This TCR beta chain was identified in a study of cytomegalovirus exposure and HLA in healthy donors (dated 2017 in TCRdb). Study-wide context: According to an earlier analysis of a few hundred of the donors, about 179 million T cells yielded over 100 million unique TCR beta sequences and about 300 Gb of sequence data. About 320 gigabases of sequencing data and around 87 million unique TCR sequences were included in an early release covering over 600 HLA-typed donors. Among the roughly 400 genotyped donors, 75% to 90% belonged to the genetic ancestry cluster associated with self-reported Caucasian donors. The study aimed to test whether cataloging public T cell receptors could reveal signatures of past pathogen exposure. The study profiled the T cell repertoires of around 700 subjects by immunosequencing and related them to cytomegalovirus serostatus. Along with the approximately 700-subject first cohort, a separate validation cohort of over 90 different subjects was used. High-throughput TCR immunosequencing, statistical association of individual TCRs with disease status, and machine learning were combined to predict cytomegalovirus infection status. In a later analysis, previously published TCR beta repertoires from 600 to 850 donors were re-analyzed and high-resolution HLA genotyping was added so that TCR occurrence patterns could be studied. Rather than using new phenotypic data, the later analysis identified candidate immune exposures from TCR beta sequences and from how often those sequences occurred across donors. An earlier analysis of a few hundred of the donors applied high-throughput TCR beta sequencing to assess whether each TCR beta V gene segment acted as functional or pseudogenic. Donor age, sex, ethnicity and CMV serostatus were collected together with the repertoire data. A later genetic analysis took genome-wide SNP genotypes for 398 of the 666 donors and used that subset as a discovery cohort. All discovery cohort repertoires had been generated on a single sequencing platform. HLA typing included class I and class II loci at four-digit resolution. Typing coverage differed by locus: A, B, C, DRB1 and DQB1 were typed in roughly 629-630 donors, DQA1 in 522, DPA1 in nearly 610, and DPB1 in 450 to 490. Several DR-DQ haplotypes were treated as single units for association and clustering because of strong linkage in the cohort. Among 300 to 450 genotyped donors of the cohort, an average of approximately 230,000 unique TCR beta nucleotide sequences were sequenced per donor, roughly 18% of them non-productive.

Libraries were built with the immunoSEQ multiplex PCR assay. The multiplex PCR relied on a mix of 60 forward primers for TCR Vbeta segments and 13 reverse primers for TCR Jbeta segments. The CDR3 region of rearranged TCR beta genes was amplified from genomic DNA by a multiplex PCR assay. The amplified TCR beta libraries were sequenced on the Illumina HiSeq System as 87-base-pair reads. The original pipeline was this. Across the 600 to 700 repertoires, a later analysis counted about 81 million unique TCR beta chains, roughly 11 million of which were shared by at least two donors. A nearest-neighbor algorithm error-corrected the raw reads and collapsed the reads into unique sequences, merging closely related sequences to remove PCR and sequencing errors. Alignment of CDR3 sequences to IMGT reference sequences was used to assign V, D and J gene segments. For a sequence to be retained, at least a six-nucleotide match to both a V gene segment and a J gene segment was required. A rearrangement counted as productive if the CDR3 had no stop codons and remained in frame with V and J, and every other rearrangement counted as non-productive. CDR3 was defined according to IMGT convention as the region running from the second conserved V-encoded cysteine to the conserved J-encoded phenylalanine. The earlier analysis of about 610 of the donors excluded any sequence lacking an unambiguous match to a single V gene segment. An earlier analysis of about 590 of the donors classified V segments as functional when productive rearrangements were above 56.7% and as segregating when the standard deviation between donors was above 5%. A statistical classification framework was developed to diagnose cytomegalovirus status using the catalog of TCR beta chain sequences. V and J gene assignment, in a later analysis, came from comparing TCR nucleotide sequences with IMGT/GENE-DB human TR gene sequences. Using the TCRdist pipeline, a later analysis assigned CDR3 sequences along with most-parsimonious VDJ recombination scenarios. A later analysis defined each TCR beta chain by its CDR3 amino acid sequence plus V-gene family, and excluded reads lacking a unique V-gene family. In a later analysis, approximately 640 highly shared, low-generation-probability nucleotide sequences were removed to address suspected cross-contamination and a sequencing artifact. In a later analysis, a clonal expansion index for each public chain was calculated from normalized within-repertoire ranks of inferred template counts. In a later analysis, generation probabilities were computed using a VDJ recombination model fitted to out-of-frame rearrangements, and the results were checked against IGoR. A later analysis scored TCR-TCR, TCR-HLA and TCR-CMV co-occurrence with hypergeometric tests, applying a repertoire-size bias correction to TCR pairs. False discovery rates were estimated in a later analysis by permuting HLA or CMV assignments 20 times. In a later analysis, co-occurring TCRs were grouped with DBSCAN, and TCRdist sequence similarity was added when clustering was performed within HLA-allele-positive subsets. Co-occurrence clustering excluded repertoires with fewer than 30,000 or more than 120,000 public chains, plus five with anomalous nucleotide sharing. As stored in TCRdb, this immuneACCESS dataset retains in-frame rearrangements with V and J assigned. A fraction of the clones does not appear; measured against another copy, unresolved V genes explain less than half of the discrepancy, and the remainder lacks a known reason. D and trimming were read from the DNA, whereas the V and J calls and clone size are those reported in that table. The sample has under 120,000 clones on record, roughly three fifths of them singletons. The top ten hold less than 4.5% of the sample.

The cohort was made up of approximately 700 healthy bone marrow donors. At the time of sampling, all cohort members were nominally healthy, though unrecorded immune exposures were likely present. The donor tested CMV seropositive and was one of the 289 seropositive cohort members. Each donor provided a peripheral blood sample, and peripheral blood mononuclear cells were used for TCR beta sequencing. The Qiagen DNeasy Blood Extraction Kit was used to extract genomic DNA from the blood cell samples. About this clone itself: Its antigen remains unidentified. Per-base qualities were not stored, and no clone one base away is much larger.

The study at large found these results: The classifier was reported to diagnose cytomegalovirus status with high specificity and sensitivity in both the original cohort and the validation cohort. The 87-base-pair reads could not distinguish some IMGT-functional V segments, including TRBV6-2 and TRBV6-3, so those segments were excluded. CMV serostatus was the only immune exposure information available for the cohort. The authors suggested that the approach could potentially be extended to other disease states and immunological phenotypes. HLA typing was unavailable for some donors at each locus, so association tests used only the typed subset. A later analysis found that TCR association rates varied across HLA loci, with DRB1 alleles showing the most associated TCRs and HLA-C alleles the fewest. An earlier analysis of around 500 of the donors showed that most TCR beta V segments appeared in productive rearrangements either about 90% or about 30% of the time, which broadly matched IMGT annotations. A later analysis found that HLA-associated TCR beta chains were more clonally expanded and had lower generation probabilities than equally common non-associated chains. In the study, some 160 TCR beta chains were listed as associated with cytomegalovirus. At a false discovery rate of 0.05, a later analysis linked 15,000 to 20,000 TCR beta sequences to specific HLA alleles. In a later genetic analysis, a missense DCLRE1C variant was associated with V-gene and J-gene trimming of TCR beta chains, and the association was replicated in an independent cohort. The earlier analysis of about 600 of the donors excluded fewer than 20 rarely observed V segments, including chromosome 9 orphons, because counts were too low. According to a later genetic analysis, donors in an Asian-associated ancestry cluster had fewer N-insertions in productive TCRs than the roughly 670-donor mean. Roughly uniform sequencing depth across donors was assumed in presence/absence analyses, although this assumption may not hold. In a later analysis, most CMV-associated TCR beta chains were found to appear HLA-restricted, with HLA associations seemingly driven largely by CMV exposure. Most TCR sequences were seen in very few donors, while some public TCRs were found in many individuals. In vitro tests confirmed that a few of the cytomegalovirus-associated TCR beta chains recognize cytomegalovirus antigens. Linkage disequilibrium might explain the correlated functional status among segregating V segments, but an unknown experimental factor could not be excluded. A cluster of highly shared sequence variants was judged likely to be a technical artifact of the sequencing pipeline. Only TCR beta chains were sequenced in this cohort, and the absence of alpha or paired-chain data limited detectable features. A further reported finding was that TCR beta sequences accurately predicted the HLA-A and HLA-B alleles for most subjects in the first cohort. Several of the top co-occurrence clusters appeared to be linked to parvovirus B19, influenza, CMV and Epstein-Barr virus, according to a later analysis. Strong co-occurrence of HLA alleles, especially DR and DQ, made assigning TCR associations to individual alleles difficult.

Including the terminal cysteine and phenylalanine, the CDR3 comprises 15 residues. Just CDR3 DNA is preserved here, 45 bases in frame from base 1. The CDR1 and CDR2 encoded by the germline V gene are MNHNS and SASEGT. Germline trimming: 1 base from V, 4 bases from J; junction bases outside gene matches: 5. The chain couples TRBV6-1 to TRBJ1-2; 8 central bases correspond to TRBD1. Sequencing was carried out using PBMCs. The TCR was taken from a man aged 25 to 40 in good health and CMV-seropositive. The DNA sequence reads TGTGCCAGCAGTGAAGTGGAGACAGGGGTCTATGGCTACACCTTC. This gives the protein CASSEVETGVYGYTF.